This T cell receptor delta chain was identified in a study of Vδ1+ human thymocytes. Study observations and caveats: Thymic TRG and TRD repertoires appeared highly polyclonal, with Gaussian CDR3 length distributions.

V was pared by 0 bases and J by 1 base, with 30 bases between. Looked up from germline, CDR1 is TSWWSYY and CDR2 is QGS. The CDR3 covers 22 residues. This clone appeared a few times. Its antigen is not known. Sequences come from RNA converted to cDNA by reverse transcription. The CDR3 regions were amplified by multiplex PCR from V-gene primers to a constant-region primer. TCRdb applied CATT to the multiplex PCR reads for clone calling. The sample carries roughly 50,000 delta-chain clones, around 15% recorded once. The sequenced material came from Vdelta1+ gamma-delta thymocytes from the thymus. The subset here: FACS-sorted CD3+ TCRalphabeta- TCRVdelta1+ TCRVdelta2- thymocytes. The TCR sequence derives from a boy in the first two years of life who had congenital heart surgery. J is TRDJ1 and V is TRDV1, with D maybe TRDD2 (6 bases). The CDR3 DNA follows: TGTGCTCTTGGGGAACTGCGTCGGTCCTACGGCCCCCCATACAATGGCACCGATAAACTCATCTTT. This gives the protein CALGELRRSYGPPYNGTDKLIF.